These 20 T cell receptor beta chains originate from one sample sequenced in a study of T cells in localized non-small cell lung cancer. Assay: immunoSEQ multiplex PCR; the TCRdb copy retains only in-frame clones and omits some. The table shows about 15,000 clones, with roughly 84% occurring only once. Sequenced here: peripheral blood, sampled before any cancer treatment. The receptor set was obtained from an older female donor with stage I squamous cell lung carcinoma.

The gene calls are TRBV7-2 and TRBJ2-5; D is undetermined. CDR3 length: 13 amino acids. The V gene's germline CDR1 is SGHTA and CDR2 FQGNSA. V was pared by 5 bases and J by 2 bases, with 9 bases between. CDR3 region: CASSKELQETQYF. CDR3 DNA: TGTGCCAGCAGCAAGGAATTGCAAGAGACCCAGTACTTC. The variable domain in full, completed from reference TRBV7-2 and TRBJ2-5, reads GAGVSQSPSNKVTEKGKDVELRCDPISGHTALYWYRQSLGQGLEFLIYFQGNSAPDKSGLPSDRFSAERTGGSVSTLTIQRTQQEDSAVYLCASSKELQETQYFGPGTRLLVL.

This clone has a single count. V and J are TRBV6-6 and TRBJ1-1; no definite D call. V gave up 4 bases and J gave up 5 bases, with 5 bases separating them. The CDR3 is 11 amino acids. Germline V gives CDR1 MNHNY, CDR2 SVGAGI (reference sequence). CDR3 DNA sequence: TGTGCCAGCAGTTGGGAGACTGAAGCTTTCTTT. Residues: CASSWETEAFF.

The chain recombines TRBV2 with TRBJ2-5; TRBD1 or TRBD2 may be the D gene (7 bases each). The CDR3 is 13 amino acids. Trimming removed 7 bases from V and 5 bases from J, with 14 bases in between. Germline V gene data show CDR1 as SNHLY and CDR2 as FYNNEI. Here the CDR3 reads CASTRGGQETQYF. The CDR3 bases are TGTGCCAGCACCAGGGGGGGCCAGGAGACCCAGTACTTC.

The chain recombines TRBV6-1 with TRBJ1-2; a possible D gene is TRBD1 (5 bases). This CDR3 region has 17 residues. V was cut by 0 bases and J by 0 bases, with 14 bases left in between. From germline, CDR1 is MNHNS and CDR2 SASEGT. The CDR3 DNA sequence: TGTGCCAGCAGTGAAGCGCTTCGTCAGGGCTCTAACTATGGCTACACCTTC. Protein product: CASSEALRQGSNYGYTF.

This chain joins TRBV4-3 and TRBJ1-2; D gene uncertain. The germline V gene has CDR1 LGHNA and CDR2 YSLEER. Trimming pared 2 bases from V and 7 bases from J, leaving 20 bases between. The CDR3 sequence is 16 residues long. The CDR3 sequence: CASSQNEGPNIGGYTF. CDR3 DNA: TGCGCCAGCAGCCAAAATGAAGGCCCCAACATCGGTGGCTACACCTTC.

J is TRBJ1-2 and V is TRBV5-6, with D perhaps TRBD1 (6 bases). CDR3 length equals 15 residues. The germline V and J ends were trimmed by 2 bases and 2 bases, with 13 bases remaining between them. In germline, CDR1 is SGHDT, CDR2 YYEEEE. The CDR3 reads CASSLMGQGNYGYTF. The CDR3 bases are TGTGCCAGCAGCTTAATGGGCCAGGGGAACTATGGCTACACCTTC.

The V and J genes are TRBV30 and TRBJ1-1; 7 bases are shared with TRBD1. The trim removed 6 bases at V and 5 bases at J, leaving 3 bases unmatched. CDR3 length equals 11 residues. Germline assignment: CDR1 GTSNPN and CDR2 SVGIG (reference sequence). This chain's CDR3 is CACQGGTEAFF. CDR3 sequence (DNA): TGTGCCTGTCAGGGGGGGACTGAAGCTTTCTTT.

The J gene is TRBJ2-3, the V gene TRBV11-3, with a tentative D call TRBD2 (6 bases). This CDR3 has 15 residues. Germline lookup yields CDR1 SGHNT and CDR2 YENEEA. V lost 5 bases and J 0 bases, leaving 12 bases between the germline ends. In DNA, the CDR3 is TGTGCCAGCAGCCCCTGGCGGGGTAGCACAGATACGCAGTATTTT. Amino acid sequence: CASSPWRGSTDTQYF. The full variable domain, completed using reference TRBV11-3 and TRBJ2-3, is EAGVVQSPRYKIIEKKQPVAFWCNPISGHNTLYWYLQNLGQGPELLIRYENEEAVDDSQLPKDRFSAERLKGVDSTLKIQPAELGDSAVYLCASSPWRGSTDTQYFGPGTRLTVL.

The chain links TRBV9 to TRBJ2-1; tentatively, D is TRBD2 (6 bases). CDR1 is SGDLS, CDR2 YYNGEE, per germline. The CDR3 sequence is 19 residues long. V gave up 0 bases and J gave up 1 base, with 20 bases separating them. The CDR3: CASSVVPGIQAGSYNEQFF. In DNA, the CDR3 is TGTGCCAGCAGCGTAGTCCCAGGGATACAGGCGGGGTCCTACAATGAGCAGTTCTTC.

The chain links TRBV21-1 to TRBJ2-1; the D call in the table, TRBD2, was not verified against the DNA. TRBV21-1 is reported as a pseudogene. The CDR3 has 18 amino acids. The CDR3 DNA reads as TGTGCCAGCAGCAACCTTTTGGGACTAGCGGGGGGAAAAAATGAGCAGTTCTTC. Amino acid sequence: CASSNLLGLAGGKNEQFF.

V gene TRBV9 combines with J gene TRBJ2-2, with 10 positions matching TRBD2. The CDR3 runs 16 residues. V was pared by 2 bases and J by 3 bases, with 4 bases of the junction left unmatched. Germline V gene sequence: CDR1 SGDLS, CDR2 YYNGEE. CDR3 nucleotides: TGTGCCAGCAGCGTGATAGCGGGGGGCCACACCGGGGAGCTGTTTTTT. Translated: CASSVIAGGHTGELFF.

The V and J genes are TRBV18 and TRBJ2-1; D may be TRBD2 (5 bases). Germline assignment: CDR1 KGHSH and CDR2 LQKENI. The V end lost 3 bases, the J end lost 4 bases, and 10 bases lay between the germline ends. This CDR3 has 14 residues. The CDR3 bases are TGTGCCAGCTCACCTACTAGACAATACAATGAGCAGTTCTTC. Residues: CASSPTRQYNEQFF.

This clone was observed once. The chain carries TRBV2 and TRBJ1-1, with TRBD1 identical over 9 bases. With 5 bases clipped from V and 8 bases from J, the junction kept 6 bases outside the gene matches. The CDR3 runs to 13 residues. CDR1 and CDR2 (germline): SNHLY, FYNNEI. The CDR3 region has the DNA TGTGCCAGCAGTCTCCTGGGACAGGGAGAAGCTTTCTTT. Its protein is CASSLLGQGEAFF. Filled out from reference TRBV2 and TRBJ1-1, the complete variable domain reads EPEVTQTPSHQVTQMGQEVILRCVPISNHLYFYWYRQILGQKVEFLVSFYNNEISEKSEIFDDQFSVERPDGSNFTLKIRSTKLEDSAMYFCASSLLGQGEAFFGQGTRLTVV.

A single count supports this clone. This chain joins TRBV11-2 and TRBJ2-1, with TRBD1 matching 8 bases. The CDR3 consists of 14 residues. Germline assignment: CDR1 SGHAT and CDR2 FQNNGV. V lost 7 bases to trimming and J lost 8 bases; unmatched junction nucleotides: 10. The CDR3 sequence: CASTPRTGSHEQFF. DNA for the CDR3: TGTGCCAGCACCCCTCGGACAGGGTCCCATGAGCAGTTCTTC.

This clone has just a few counts. The CDR3 here is CASSQGFGQPQHF. DNA for the CDR3: TGTGCCAGCTCACAGGGGTTCGGTCAGCCCCAGCATTTT. The chain employs TRBV18 and TRBJ1-5; weak D call: TRBD1 (5 bases). The CDR3 runs 13 residues. Trimming cost V 4 bases and J 6 bases, with 10 bases left between them. CDR1 and CDR2 from the germline V gene are KGHSH and LQKENI.

The V gene is TRBV11-2, the J gene TRBJ1-2; D ambiguous. CDR1 is SGHAT and CDR2 is FQNNGV in the germline V gene. CDR3 length: 13 residues. V was clipped by 5 bases and J by 1 base, with 8 bases between them. CDR3 residues: CASSAGSNYGYTF. The CDR3 nucleotides read TGTGCCAGCAGCGCCGGGAGTAACTATGGCTACACCTTC.

The chain couples TRBV4-1 to TRBJ1-2; D remains ambiguous. Germline V CDR1 and CDR2: MGHRA, YSYEKL. This CDR3 has 15 residues. Between the trimmed V and J ends, which lost 1 base and 2 bases, there was a span of 11 bases. The CDR3 here is CASSQGPVKNYGYTF. In DNA form, the CDR3 reads TGCGCCAGCAGCCAAGGGCCAGTTAAAAACTATGGCTACACCTTC.

The chain has TRBV4-3 and TRBJ2-7, with D perhaps TRBD2 (6 bases). The CDR3 contains 14 residues. Germline CDR1 reads LGHNA; CDR2 reads YSLEER. Trimming pared 0 bases from V and 5 bases from J, leaving 11 bases between. CDR3 sequence (DNA): TGCGCCAGCAGCCAAGATGGCGGGGACGACGAGCAGTACTTC. This translates into CASSQDGGDDEQYF.

This chain links TRBV5-8 with TRBJ1-5, with D tentatively TRBD1 (5 bases). V lost 7 bases, J lost 6 bases, and 17 bases lay in between. The CDR3 length is 14 residues. Germline V gene sequence: CDR1 SGHTS, CDR2 YDEGEE. CDR3 amino acids: CASRQGRMGQPQHF. CDR3 sequence (DNA): TGTGCCAGCCGTCAGGGAAGAATGGGTCAGCCCCAGCATTTT.

The V gene is TRBV18, the J gene TRBJ1-3; 12 bases agree with TRBD1. With 4 bases clipped from V and 4 bases from J, the junction kept 17 bases outside the gene matches. Germline assignment: CDR1 KGHSH and CDR2 LQKENI. There are 20 residues in the CDR3. Here the CDR3 DNA reads TGTGCCAGCTCACGTCTAAGTTCGGCCGGGACAGGGGGCGCCGGAAACACCATATATTTT. As protein: CASSRLSSAGTGGAGNTIYF.